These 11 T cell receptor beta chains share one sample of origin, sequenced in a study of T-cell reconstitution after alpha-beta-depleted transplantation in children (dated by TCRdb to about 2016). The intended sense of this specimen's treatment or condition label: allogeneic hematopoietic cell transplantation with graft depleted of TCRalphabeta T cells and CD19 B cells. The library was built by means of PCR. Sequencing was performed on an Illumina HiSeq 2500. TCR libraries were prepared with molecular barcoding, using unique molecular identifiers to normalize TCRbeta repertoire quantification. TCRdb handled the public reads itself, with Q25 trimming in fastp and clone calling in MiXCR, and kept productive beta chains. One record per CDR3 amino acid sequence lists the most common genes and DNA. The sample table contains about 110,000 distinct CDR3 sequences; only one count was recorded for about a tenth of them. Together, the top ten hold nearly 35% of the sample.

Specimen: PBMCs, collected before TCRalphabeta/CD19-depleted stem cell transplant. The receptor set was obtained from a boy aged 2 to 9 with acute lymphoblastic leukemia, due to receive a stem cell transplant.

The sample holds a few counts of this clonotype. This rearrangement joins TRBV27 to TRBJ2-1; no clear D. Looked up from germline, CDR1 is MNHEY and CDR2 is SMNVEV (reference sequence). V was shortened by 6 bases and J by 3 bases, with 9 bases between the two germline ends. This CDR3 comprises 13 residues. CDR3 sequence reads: CASSSRVYNEQFF. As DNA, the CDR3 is TGTGCCAGCAGCAGTAGGGTCTACAATGAGCAGTTCTTC.

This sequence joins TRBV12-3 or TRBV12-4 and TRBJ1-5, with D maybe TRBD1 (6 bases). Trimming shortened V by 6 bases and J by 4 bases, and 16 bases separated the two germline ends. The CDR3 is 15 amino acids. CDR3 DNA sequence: TGTGCCAGCAGGGCTGGGCAGGGGAGGAATCAGCCCCAGCATTTT. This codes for CASRAGQGRNQPQHF.

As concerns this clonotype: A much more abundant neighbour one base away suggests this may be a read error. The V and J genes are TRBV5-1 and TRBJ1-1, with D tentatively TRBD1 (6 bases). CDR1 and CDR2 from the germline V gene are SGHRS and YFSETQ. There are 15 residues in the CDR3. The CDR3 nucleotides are TGCGCCAGCAGCTTGGCCCGGGACACGAACCCTGAAGCTTTCTTT. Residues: CASSLARDTNPEAFF.

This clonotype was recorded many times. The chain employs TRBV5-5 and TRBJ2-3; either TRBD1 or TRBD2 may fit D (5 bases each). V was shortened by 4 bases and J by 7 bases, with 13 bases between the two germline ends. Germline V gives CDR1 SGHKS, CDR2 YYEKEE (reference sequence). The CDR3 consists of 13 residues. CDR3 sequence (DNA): TGTGCCAGCAGCGGGGGACCCGATAATACGCAGTATTTT. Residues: CASSGGPDNTQYF.

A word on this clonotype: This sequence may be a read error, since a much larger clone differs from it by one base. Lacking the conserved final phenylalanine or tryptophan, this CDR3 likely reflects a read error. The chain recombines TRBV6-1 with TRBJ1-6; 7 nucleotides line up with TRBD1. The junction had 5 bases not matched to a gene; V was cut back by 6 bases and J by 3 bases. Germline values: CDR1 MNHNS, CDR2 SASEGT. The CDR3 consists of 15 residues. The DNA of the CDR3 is TGTGCCAGCAGGAACCAGGGGGACTATAATTCACCCCTCCACCTT. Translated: CASRNQGDYNSPLHL.

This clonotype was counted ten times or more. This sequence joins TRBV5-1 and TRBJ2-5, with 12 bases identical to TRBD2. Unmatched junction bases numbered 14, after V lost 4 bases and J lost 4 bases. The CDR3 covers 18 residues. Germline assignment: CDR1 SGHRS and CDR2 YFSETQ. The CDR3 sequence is CASSPALAGGPFGETQYF. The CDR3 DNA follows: TGCGCCAGCAGCCCCGCCCTAGCGGGAGGGCCTTTTGGAGAGACCCAGTACTTC.

The CDR3 spells CASVIAGGGYNEQFF. The CDR3 coding sequence is TGCGCCAGCGTCATAGCGGGAGGTGGCTACAATGAGCAGTTCTTC. The V call is TRBV5-1, the J call TRBJ2-1, with 10 bases fitting TRBD2. The CDR3 spans 15 residues. Germline CDR1 SGHRS, CDR2 YFSETQ. V lost 7 bases and J lost 3; bases outside the gene matches: 7.

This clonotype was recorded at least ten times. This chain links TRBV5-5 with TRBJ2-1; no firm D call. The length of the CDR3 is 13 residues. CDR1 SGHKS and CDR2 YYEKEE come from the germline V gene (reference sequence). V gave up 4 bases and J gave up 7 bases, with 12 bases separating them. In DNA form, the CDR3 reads TGTGCCAGCAGCCCCGCTCTCTGGAATGAGCAGTTCTTC. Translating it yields CASSPALWNEQFF.

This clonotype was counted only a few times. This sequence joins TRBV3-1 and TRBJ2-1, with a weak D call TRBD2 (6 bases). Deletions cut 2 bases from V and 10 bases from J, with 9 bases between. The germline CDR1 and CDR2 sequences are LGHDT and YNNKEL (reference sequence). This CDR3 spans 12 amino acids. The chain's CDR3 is CASSQLRGEQFF. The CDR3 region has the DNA TGTGCCAGCAGCCAACTTCGGGGGGAGCAGTTCTTC.

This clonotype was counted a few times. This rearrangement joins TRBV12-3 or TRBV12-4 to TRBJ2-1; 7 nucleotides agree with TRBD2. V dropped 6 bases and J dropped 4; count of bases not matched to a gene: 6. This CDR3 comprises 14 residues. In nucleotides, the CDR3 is TGTGCCAGCAGCCGTCCTAGCGGTTACAATGAGCAGTTCTTC. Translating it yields CASSRPSGYNEQFF.

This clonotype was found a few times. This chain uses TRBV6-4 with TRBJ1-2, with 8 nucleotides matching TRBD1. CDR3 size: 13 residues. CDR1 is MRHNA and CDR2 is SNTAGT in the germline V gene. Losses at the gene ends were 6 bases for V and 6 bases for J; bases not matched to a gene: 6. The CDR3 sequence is CASSHGQGHGYTF. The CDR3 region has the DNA TGTGCCAGCAGCCATGGACAGGGCCATGGCTACACCTTC.